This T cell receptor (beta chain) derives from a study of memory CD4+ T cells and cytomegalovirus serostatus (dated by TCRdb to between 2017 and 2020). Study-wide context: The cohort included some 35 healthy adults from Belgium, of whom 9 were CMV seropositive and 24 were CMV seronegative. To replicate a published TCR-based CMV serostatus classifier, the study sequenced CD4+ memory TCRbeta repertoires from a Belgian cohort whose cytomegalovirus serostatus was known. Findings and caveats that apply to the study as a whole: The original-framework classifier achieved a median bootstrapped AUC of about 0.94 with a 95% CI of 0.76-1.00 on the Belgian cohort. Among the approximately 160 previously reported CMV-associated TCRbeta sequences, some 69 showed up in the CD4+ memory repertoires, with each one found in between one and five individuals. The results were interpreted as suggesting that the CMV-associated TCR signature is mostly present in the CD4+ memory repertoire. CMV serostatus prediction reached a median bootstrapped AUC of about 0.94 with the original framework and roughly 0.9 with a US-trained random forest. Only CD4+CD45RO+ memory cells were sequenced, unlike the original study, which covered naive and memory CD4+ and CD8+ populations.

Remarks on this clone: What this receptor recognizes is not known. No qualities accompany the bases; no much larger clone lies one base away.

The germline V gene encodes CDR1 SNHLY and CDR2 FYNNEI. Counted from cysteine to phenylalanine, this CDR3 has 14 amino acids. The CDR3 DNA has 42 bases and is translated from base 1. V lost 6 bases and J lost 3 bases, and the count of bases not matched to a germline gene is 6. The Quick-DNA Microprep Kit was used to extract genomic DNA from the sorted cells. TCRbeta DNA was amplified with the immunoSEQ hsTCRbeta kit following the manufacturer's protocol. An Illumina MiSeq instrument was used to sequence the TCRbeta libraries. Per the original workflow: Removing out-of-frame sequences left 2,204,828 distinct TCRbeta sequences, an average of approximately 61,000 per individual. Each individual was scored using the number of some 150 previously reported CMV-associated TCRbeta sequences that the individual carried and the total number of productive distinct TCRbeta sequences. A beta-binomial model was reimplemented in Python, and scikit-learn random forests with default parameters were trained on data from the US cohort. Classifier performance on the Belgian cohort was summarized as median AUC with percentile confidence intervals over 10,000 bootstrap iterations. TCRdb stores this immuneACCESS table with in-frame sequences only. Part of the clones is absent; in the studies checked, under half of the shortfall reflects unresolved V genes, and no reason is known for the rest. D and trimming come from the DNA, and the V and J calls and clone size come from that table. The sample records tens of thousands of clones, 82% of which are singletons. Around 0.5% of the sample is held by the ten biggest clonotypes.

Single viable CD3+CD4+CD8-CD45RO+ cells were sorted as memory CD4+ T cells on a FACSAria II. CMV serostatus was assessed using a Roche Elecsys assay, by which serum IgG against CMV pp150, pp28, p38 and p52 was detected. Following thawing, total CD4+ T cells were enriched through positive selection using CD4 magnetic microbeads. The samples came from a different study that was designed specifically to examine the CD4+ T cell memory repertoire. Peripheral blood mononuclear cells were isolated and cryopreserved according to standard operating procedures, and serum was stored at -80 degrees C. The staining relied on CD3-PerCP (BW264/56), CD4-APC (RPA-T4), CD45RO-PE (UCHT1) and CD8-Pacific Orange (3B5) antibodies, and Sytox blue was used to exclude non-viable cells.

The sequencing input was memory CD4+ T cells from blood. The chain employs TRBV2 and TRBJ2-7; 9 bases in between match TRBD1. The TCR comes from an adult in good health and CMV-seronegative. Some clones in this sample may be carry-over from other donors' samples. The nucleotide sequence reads TGTGCCAGCAGCGCTAGGACAGGGGACTACGAGCAGTACTTC. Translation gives CASSARTGDYEQYF.